These 10 T cell receptor beta chains were all obtained from the same sample, sequenced in a study of blood T cell repertoires in COVID-19. The method was immunoSEQ multiplex PCR; TCRdb's version includes in-frame clones alone and lacks a portion of them. In the table there are under 200,000 clones, approximately 90% of which are singletons. The sample was peripheral blood. The source of these receptors is a woman of 80 years or more in a cohort sampled during active or convalescent COVID-19.

This chain links TRBV3-1 (or the pseudogene TRBV3-2) with TRBJ1-2; unclear D gene. The CDR3 is 15 residues long. Looked up from germline, CDR1 is LGHDT and CDR2 is YNNKEL (reference sequence). V shed 1 base and J shed 0 bases, with 9 bases lying between them. In nucleotides, the CDR3 is TGTGCCAGCAGCCAAGTCTCCGGGGCTAACTATGGCTACACCTTC. This gives the protein CASSQVSGANYGYTF.

This sequence joins TRBV14 and TRBJ2-2, with TRBD1 matching 7 bases. The V and J ends lost 3 bases and 6 bases, in that order; junction bases with no gene match: 10. The CDR3 is made up of 16 amino acids. Per the germline V gene, CDR1 is SGHDN and CDR2 is FVKESK. The CDR3 nucleotides are TGTGCCAGCAGCCAGTACACAGGGGTTAATGCCGGGGAGCTGTTTTTT. Translated, it gives CASSQYTGVNAGELFF.

The chain has TRBV25-1 and TRBJ2-1; 7 nucleotides line up with TRBD1. After removal of 1 base from V and 2 bases from J, the junction contained 5 bases not matched to a gene. CDR1 is MGHDK, CDR2 SYGVNS, per germline. The CDR3 totals 16 residues. This CDR3 is CASSELGQGAYNEQFF. The CDR3 DNA sequence: TGTGCCAGCAGTGAATTGGGGCAGGGGGCCTACAATGAGCAGTTCTTC.

This clone was counted a single time. The chain has TRBV2 and TRBJ2-3; D unclear. Trimming left V 2 bases short and J 4 bases short, with 10 bases between. Germline CDR1 reads SNHLY; CDR2 reads FYNNEI. The CDR3 consists of 14 residues. As DNA, the CDR3 is TGTGCCAGCAGTGAATTTCGAGGTCCAGATACGCAGTATTTT. It translates to CASSEFRGPDTQYF.

The chain carries TRBV6-4 and TRBJ1-1, with unresolved D. Germline V CDR1 and CDR2: MRHNA, SNTAGT. The CDR3 consists of 15 residues. V shed 0 bases and J shed 0 bases, with 8 bases lying between them. This CDR3 reads CASSDSRAMNTEAFF. DNA for the CDR3: TGTGCCAGCAGTGACTCGAGGGCTATGAACACTGAAGCTTTCTTT.

V and J are TRBV5-1 and TRBJ2-1, with TRBD2 as a possible D gene (6 bases). V was shortened by 3 bases and J by 6 bases, with 13 bases between the two germline ends. In germline, CDR1 is SGHRS, CDR2 YFSETQ. This CDR3 is built from 14 residues. CDR3 amino acids: CASSSERLVNEQFF. CDR3 sequence (DNA): TGCGCCAGCAGCTCGGAACGACTAGTCAATGAGCAGTTCTTC.

The chain joins TRBV7-9 to TRBJ1-2; tentatively, D is TRBD1 (6 bases). CDR3 length equals 16 residues. Trimming pared 1 base from V and 4 bases from J, leaving 16 bases between. Germline assignment: CDR1 SEHNR and CDR2 FQNEAQ (reference sequence). CDR3 amino acids: CASSLDLGDRSYGYTF. CDR3 sequence (DNA): TGTGCCAGCAGCTTAGATTTAGGTGACAGGAGCTATGGCTACACCTTC.

On this clone itself: This same CDR3 is encoded by further DNA sequences in the sample. The chain has TRBV18 and TRBJ1-1, with D perhaps matching TRBD1 (5 bases). This CDR3 contains 14 residues. Trimming cost V 4 bases and J 1 base, with 10 bases left between them. The germline gives CDR1 KGHSH, CDR2 LQKENI. Here the CDR3 DNA reads TGTGCCAGCTCACGCGGGACGGCGAACACTGAAGCTTTCTTT. It encodes CASSRGTANTEAFF.

The chain carries TRBV7-9 and TRBJ1-2, with D perhaps TRBD1 (6 bases). Germline V CDR1 and CDR2: SEHNR, FQNEAQ (reference sequence). Trimming took 5 bases from V and 2 from J, leaving 9 bases between them. CDR3 length: 13 residues. This CDR3 is CASSADRNYGYTF. CDR3 DNA sequence: TGTGCCAGCAGCGCGGACAGAAACTATGGCTACACCTTC.

CDR3 amino acids: CASSSSVGAGYGYTF. The CDR3 region has the DNA TGTGCCAGCAGCTCCTCGGTGGGCGCGGGCTATGGCTACACCTTC. The J gene is TRBJ1-2, the V gene TRBV28; no firm D call. Germline CDR1 reads MDHEN; CDR2 reads SYDVKM. Between the trimmed V and J ends, which lost 6 bases and 4 bases, there was a span of 18 bases. The CDR3 sequence is 15 residues long.